This TCR beta chain emerged from a study of T cells after yellow fever vaccination (dated by TCRdb to the late 2010s). General notes on the study: The SMART-Seq v4 Ultra Low Input RNA kit was used to prepare libraries from fractions with low cell numbers. To follow T-cell clones before and after both primary and booster YFV17D yellow fever vaccination, bulk TCR alpha and beta repertoires underwent longitudinal sequencing. Two healthy male donors, one aged 18 to 29 and one aged 30 to 40 years, made up the cohort. Blood samples were taken at several timepoints before and after primary and secondary immunization, and bulk PBMC replicates and cell subsets were isolated. Beyond this particular receptor, the publication reports: The secondary T-cell response was found to be weaker but faster than the primary response, with a peak reached on day 5 rather than on day 15. FACS-sorted repertoires could contain abundant contaminating clonotypes from the bulk population, so computational filtering was required. Because the study included only two donors, the extent to which the findings can be generalized is limited. Most clones expanded after primary vaccination (almost 97% of CD4 and around 89% of CD8) were re-detected after the booster, suggesting that broad memory maintenance occurred. A small share of clonotypes was detected in both CD4 and CD8 compartments, with the overlap likely arising from convergent recombination.

Reading from cysteine to phenylalanine, the CDR3 counts 12 amino acids. Only the CDR3 region is kept as DNA, spanning 36 bases read in frame from base 1. The trim is 1 base for V and 7 bases for J, with a gap of 8 bases between the germline ends. From a lookup of the germline V gene, CDR1 and CDR2 are SQVTM and ANQGSEA. With respect to this clonotype: Its antigen remains unidentified. Base qualities are not recorded, but no much larger clone differs from it by a single base.

The treatment or condition label, as the study defines it: live attenuated yellow fever vaccine strain. PBMCs were isolated from peripheral blood using a standard Ficoll-Paque protocol. Dynabeads CD4 and CD8 positive selection kits were used to isolate the CD4 and CD8 T-cell fractions. TriZol was used to extract RNA from bulk PBMCs, CD4 and CD8 fractions, and dextramer-positive and dextramer-negative fractions. TCR cDNA was made using 5'RACE template switching, a step that added a universal primer site and unique molecular identifiers. cDNA synthesis was primed from both the TCR alpha and TCR beta constant segments. Library amplification involved two PCR steps, and the second step added sample barcodes and sequencing adapters. Libraries were sequenced on Illumina HiSeq 2500 (2x100 bp) or NovaSeq (2x150 bp). In the source study's methods: MIGEC handled demultiplexing of reads and collapsing into UMI consensus sequences, while MiXCR performed V(D)J alignment. Vaccine-responding clonotypes were defined with edgeR using replicate PBMC samples, requiring FDR below 0.01 and a log2 fold change above 5 up to day 15. Each bulk clonotype was labeled CD4 or CD8 based on which sequenced repertoire, CD4 or CD8, contained the clonotype at higher abundance. The public sequencing data were trimmed at Q25 with fastp and processed into clonotypes with MiXCR by TCRdb, which kept only in-frame beta chains. CDR3 protein sequences are deduplicated, and each keeps its most common genes and DNA. The V and J calls come from TCRdb's annotation, not from the publication. The table for this sample lists about 180,000 distinct CDR3 sequences; approximately 6.2% of them were counted only once. Of the sample, approximately 3% falls within the top ten clones.

The sample was CD4+ T cells sorted from PBMCs, taken on the day of the first yellow fever vaccination. The TCR comes from a man aged 18-30 years who received the YFV17D yellow fever vaccine. The V and J segments used are TRBV29-1 and TRBJ2-1; TRBD1 might be the D gene, on 5 matching bases. The sequenced DNA is TGCAGCGTTGAAGGCAGGGAAAATGAGCAGTTCTTC. Its product reads: CSVEGRENEQFF.